This T cell receptor beta chain appears in the sequencing data of a study of cytomegalovirus exposure and HLA in healthy donors. Findings and caveats of the study: Researchers reported that three CMV-associated chains were confirmed in vitro as CMV antigen-specific.

The donors were members of the validation cohort, which comprised about 120 subjects and was separate from the first cohort of some 680 subjects. In the case of this clone: Its antigen is unknown.

Germline CDR1 and CDR2: MDHEN and SYDVKM. This CDR3 is built from 13 residues. After removal of 6 bases from V and 4 bases from J, the junction contained 5 bases not matched to a gene. Clones were sequenced by immunoSEQ multiplex PCR, and TCRdb holds only the in-frame ones, with some missing. The sample has about 200,000 clones, about 90% seen once; the top ten hold 2.9%. The sequence was collected from a woman between 18 and 30 years old in good health and CMV-seronegative. This chain joins TRBV28 and TRBJ2-5; 7 bases fit TRBD1. The sample was PBMCs. The CDR3 DNA follows: TGTGCCAGCAGCACAACAGGGGTAGAGACCCAGTACTTC. Encoded protein: CASSTTGVETQYF. Based on the CDR3 plus reference TRBV28 and TRBJ2-5, the full variable domain is DVKVTQSSRYLVKRTGEKVFLECVQDMDHENMFWYRQDPGLGLRLIYFSYDVKMKEKGDIPEGYSVSREKKERFSLILESASTNQTSMYLCASSTTGVETQYFGPGTRLLVL.